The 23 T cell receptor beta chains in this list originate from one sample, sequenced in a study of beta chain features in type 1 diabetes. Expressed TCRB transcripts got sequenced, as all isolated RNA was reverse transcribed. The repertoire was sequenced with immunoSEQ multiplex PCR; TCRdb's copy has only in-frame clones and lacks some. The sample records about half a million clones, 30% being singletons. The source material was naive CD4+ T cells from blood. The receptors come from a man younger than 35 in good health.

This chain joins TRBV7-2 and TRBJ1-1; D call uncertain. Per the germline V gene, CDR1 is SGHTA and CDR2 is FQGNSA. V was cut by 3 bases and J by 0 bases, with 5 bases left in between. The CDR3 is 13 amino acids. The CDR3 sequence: CASSFGLNTEAFF. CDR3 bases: TGTGCCAGCAGCTTCGGGTTGAACACTGAAGCTTTCTTT.

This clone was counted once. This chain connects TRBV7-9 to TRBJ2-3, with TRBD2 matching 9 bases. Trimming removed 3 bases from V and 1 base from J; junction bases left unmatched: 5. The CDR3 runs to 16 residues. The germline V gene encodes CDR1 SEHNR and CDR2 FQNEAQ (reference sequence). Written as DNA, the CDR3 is TGTGCCAGCAGCTTCGGGACTAGCAGACGCACAGATACGCAGTATTTT. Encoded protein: CASSFGTSRRTDTQYF.

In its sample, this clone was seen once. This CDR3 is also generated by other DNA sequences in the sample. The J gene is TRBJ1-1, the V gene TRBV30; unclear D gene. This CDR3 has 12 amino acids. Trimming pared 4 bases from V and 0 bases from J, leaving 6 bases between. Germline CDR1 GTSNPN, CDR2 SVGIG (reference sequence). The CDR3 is CAWTRLNTEAFF. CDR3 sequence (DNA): TGTGCCTGGACTAGGCTGAACACTGAAGCTTTCTTT.

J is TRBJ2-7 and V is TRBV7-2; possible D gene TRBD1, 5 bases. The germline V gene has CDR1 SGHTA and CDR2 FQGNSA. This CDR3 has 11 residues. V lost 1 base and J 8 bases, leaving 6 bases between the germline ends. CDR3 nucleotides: TGTGCCAGCAGCTTAGGGGGCCAGCAGTACTTC. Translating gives CASSLGGQQYF.

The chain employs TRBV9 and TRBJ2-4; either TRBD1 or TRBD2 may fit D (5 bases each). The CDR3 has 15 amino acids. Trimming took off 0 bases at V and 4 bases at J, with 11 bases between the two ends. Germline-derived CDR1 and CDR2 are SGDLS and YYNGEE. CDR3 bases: TGTGCCAGCAGCGTAGGAGGGGCAGGTAAAAACATTCAGTACTTC. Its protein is CASSVGGAGKNIQYF.

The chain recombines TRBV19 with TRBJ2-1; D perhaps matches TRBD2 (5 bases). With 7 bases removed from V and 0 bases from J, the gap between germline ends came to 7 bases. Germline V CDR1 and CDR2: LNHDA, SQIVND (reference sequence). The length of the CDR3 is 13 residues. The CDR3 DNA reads TGTGCCAGTAAGGCGGGCTCCTACAATGAGCAGTTCTTC. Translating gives CASKAGSYNEQFF.

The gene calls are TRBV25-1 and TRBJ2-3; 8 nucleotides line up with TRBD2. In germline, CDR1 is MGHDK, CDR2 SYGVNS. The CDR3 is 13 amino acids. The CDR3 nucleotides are TGTCCTCCATCAGCGGGAGTAATAGATACGCAGTATTTT. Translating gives CPPSAGVIDTQYF.

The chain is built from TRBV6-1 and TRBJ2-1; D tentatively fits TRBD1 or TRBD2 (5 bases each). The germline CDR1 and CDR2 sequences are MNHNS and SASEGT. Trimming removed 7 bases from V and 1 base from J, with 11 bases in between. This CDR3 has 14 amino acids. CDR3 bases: TGTGCCAGCACTGGGACCTATTCCTACAATGAGCAGTTCTTC. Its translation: CASTGTYSYNEQFF.

CDR3 DNA: TGTGCCAGCAGCGCCCTCGGAGCCCGTGCCTACAATGAGCAGTTCTTC. It codes for CASSALGARAYNEQFF. This chain connects TRBV7-2 to TRBJ2-1, with unresolved D. V was trimmed by 5 bases and J by 2 bases, leaving 16 bases between them. The CDR3 totals 16 residues. The germline V gene has CDR1 SGHTA and CDR2 FQGNSA.

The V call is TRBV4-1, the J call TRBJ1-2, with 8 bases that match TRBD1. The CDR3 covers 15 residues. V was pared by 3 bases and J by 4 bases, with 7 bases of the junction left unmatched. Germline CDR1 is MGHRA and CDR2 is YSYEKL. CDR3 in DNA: TGCGCCAGCAGCCATTCCCAGGGGGCTGGCTATGGCTACACCTTC. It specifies CASSHSQGAGYGYTF.

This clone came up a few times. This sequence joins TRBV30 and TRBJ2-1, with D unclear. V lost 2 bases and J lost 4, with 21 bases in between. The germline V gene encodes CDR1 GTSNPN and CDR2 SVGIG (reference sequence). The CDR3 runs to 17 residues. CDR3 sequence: CAWSSTLQVGSYNEQFF. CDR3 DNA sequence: TGTGCCTGGAGTTCGACTCTTCAGGTGGGATCTTACAATGAGCAGTTCTTC.

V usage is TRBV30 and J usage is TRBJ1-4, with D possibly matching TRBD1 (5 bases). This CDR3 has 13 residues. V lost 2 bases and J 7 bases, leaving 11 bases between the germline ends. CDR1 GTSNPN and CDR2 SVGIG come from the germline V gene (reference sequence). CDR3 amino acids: CAWSMTVGEKLFF. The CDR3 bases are TGTGCCTGGAGTATGACAGTGGGTGAAAAACTGTTTTTT.

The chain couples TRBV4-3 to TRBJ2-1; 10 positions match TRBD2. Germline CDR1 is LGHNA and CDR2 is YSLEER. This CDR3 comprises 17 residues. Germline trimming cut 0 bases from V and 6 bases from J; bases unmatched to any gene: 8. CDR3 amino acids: CASSQDYGGLAVNEQFF. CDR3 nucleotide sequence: TGCGCCAGCAGCCAAGATTATGGAGGACTAGCGGTCAATGAGCAGTTCTTC.

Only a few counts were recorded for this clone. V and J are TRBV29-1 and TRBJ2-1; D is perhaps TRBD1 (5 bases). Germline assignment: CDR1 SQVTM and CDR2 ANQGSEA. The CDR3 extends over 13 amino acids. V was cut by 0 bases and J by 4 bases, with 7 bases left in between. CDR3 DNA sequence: TGCAGCGTTGAAGATGACAGATACAATGAGCAGTTCTTC. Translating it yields CSVEDDRYNEQFF.

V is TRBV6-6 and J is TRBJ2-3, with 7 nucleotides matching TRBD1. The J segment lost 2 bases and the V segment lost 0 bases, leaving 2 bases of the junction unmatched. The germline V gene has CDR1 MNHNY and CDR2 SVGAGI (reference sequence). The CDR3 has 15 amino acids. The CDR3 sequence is CASSYSGQNTDTQYF. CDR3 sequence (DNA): TGTGCCAGCAGTTACTCGGGACAGAACACAGATACGCAGTATTTT.

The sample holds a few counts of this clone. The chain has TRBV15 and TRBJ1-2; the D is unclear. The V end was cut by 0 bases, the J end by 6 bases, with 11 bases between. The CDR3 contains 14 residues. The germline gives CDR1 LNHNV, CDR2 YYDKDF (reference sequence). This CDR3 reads CATSRDRNGDGYTF. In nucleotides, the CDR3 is TGTGCCACCAGCAGAGATCGGAATGGGGATGGCTACACCTTC.

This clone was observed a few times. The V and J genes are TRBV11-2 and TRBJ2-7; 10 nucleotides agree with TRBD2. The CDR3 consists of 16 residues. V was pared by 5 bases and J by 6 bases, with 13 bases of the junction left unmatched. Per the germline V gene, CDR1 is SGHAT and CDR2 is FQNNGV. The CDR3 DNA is TGTGCCAGCAGCCCGTGGGGAGCGGGAGGGCCGGGCGAGCAGTACTTC. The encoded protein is CASSPWGAGGPGEQYF.

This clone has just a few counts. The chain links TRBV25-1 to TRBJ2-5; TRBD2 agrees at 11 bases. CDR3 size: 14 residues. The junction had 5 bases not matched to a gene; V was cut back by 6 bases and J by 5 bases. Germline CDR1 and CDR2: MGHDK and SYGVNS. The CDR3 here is CASRDSGRGETQYF. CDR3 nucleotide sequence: TGTGCCAGCAGGGATAGCGGGAGGGGTGAGACCCAGTACTTC.

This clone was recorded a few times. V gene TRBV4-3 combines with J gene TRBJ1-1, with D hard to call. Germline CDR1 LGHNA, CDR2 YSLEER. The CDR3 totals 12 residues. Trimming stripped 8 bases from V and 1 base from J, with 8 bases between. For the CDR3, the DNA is TGCGCCAGCGTCGGGTCGAACACTGAAGCTTTCTTT. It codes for CASVGSNTEAFF.

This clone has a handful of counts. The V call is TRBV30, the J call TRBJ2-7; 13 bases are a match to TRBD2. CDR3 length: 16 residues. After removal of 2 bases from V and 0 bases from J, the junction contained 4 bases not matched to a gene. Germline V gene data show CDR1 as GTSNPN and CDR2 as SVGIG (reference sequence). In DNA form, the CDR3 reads TGTGCCTGGAGTCCGGGACTAGCGGGGAGCTCCTACGAGCAGTACTTC. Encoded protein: CAWSPGLAGSSYEQYF.

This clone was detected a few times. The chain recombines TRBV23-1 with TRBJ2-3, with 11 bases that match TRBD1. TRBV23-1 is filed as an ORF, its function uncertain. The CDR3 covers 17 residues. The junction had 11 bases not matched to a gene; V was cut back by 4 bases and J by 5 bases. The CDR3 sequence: CASSPDRDRGRVDTQYF. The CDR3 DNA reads TGCGCCAGCAGTCCTGACAGGGACAGGGGGAGGGTAGATACGCAGTATTTT.

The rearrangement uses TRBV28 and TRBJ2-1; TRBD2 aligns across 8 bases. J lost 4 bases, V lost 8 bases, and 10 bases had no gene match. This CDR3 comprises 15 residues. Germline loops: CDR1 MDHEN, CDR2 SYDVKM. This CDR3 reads CASATRAGGYNEQFF. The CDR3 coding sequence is TGTGCCAGCGCCACCAGGGCGGGGGGATACAATGAGCAGTTCTTC.

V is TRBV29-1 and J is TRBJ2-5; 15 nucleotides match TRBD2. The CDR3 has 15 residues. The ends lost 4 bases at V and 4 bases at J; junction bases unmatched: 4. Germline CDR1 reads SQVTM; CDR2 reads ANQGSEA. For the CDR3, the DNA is TGCAGCGTTGTGGGGGGACTAGCGGGAGGAGAGACCCAGTACTTC. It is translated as CSVVGGLAGGETQYF. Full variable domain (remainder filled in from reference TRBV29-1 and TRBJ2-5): SAVISQKPSRDICQRGTSLTIQCQVDSQVTMMFWYRQQPGQSLTLIATANQGSEATYESGFVIDKFPISRPNLTFSTLTVSNMSPEDSSIYLCSVVGGLAGGETQYFGPGTRLLVL.